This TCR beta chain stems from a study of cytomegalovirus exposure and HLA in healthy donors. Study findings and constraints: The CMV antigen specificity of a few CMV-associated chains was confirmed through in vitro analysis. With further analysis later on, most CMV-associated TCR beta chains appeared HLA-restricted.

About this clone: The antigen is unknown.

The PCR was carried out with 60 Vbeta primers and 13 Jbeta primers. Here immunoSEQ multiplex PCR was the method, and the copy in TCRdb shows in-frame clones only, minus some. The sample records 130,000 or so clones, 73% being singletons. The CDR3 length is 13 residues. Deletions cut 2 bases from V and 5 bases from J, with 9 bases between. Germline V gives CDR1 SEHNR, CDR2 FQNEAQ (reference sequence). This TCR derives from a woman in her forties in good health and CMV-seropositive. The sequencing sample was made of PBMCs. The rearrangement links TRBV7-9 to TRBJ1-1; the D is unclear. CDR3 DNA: TGTGCCAGCAGCTTAACTACGGGAACTGAAGCTTTCTTT. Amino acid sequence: CASSLTTGTEAFF. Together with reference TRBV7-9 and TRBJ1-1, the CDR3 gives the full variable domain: DTGVSQNPRHKITKRGQNVTFRCDPISEHNRLYWYRQTLGQGPEFLTYFQNEAQLEKSRLLSDRFSAERPKGSFSTLEIQRTEQGDSAMYLCASSLTTGTEAFFGQGTRLTVV.